This T cell receptor (beta chain) was found in a study of T cells in Graves' hyperthyroidism and ophthalmopathy. Per germline, CDR1 KGHSH and CDR2 LQKENI. The ends were cut back, 4 bases at V and 7 bases at J, with 33 bases in the middle. The CDR3 covers 20 residues. Diagnoses were made from clinical symptoms, serum measures (thyroxine and TRAb), thyroid ultrasound and orbital computed tomography. There were TCR beta CDR3 regions amplified from RNA transcripts. Using the HTBI primer set, a first-round RT-PCR was run on the TCR CDR3. Each CDR3 protein is one row after TCRdb ran MiXCR on the multiplex PCR reads. The data show about 300,000 distinct CDR3 sequences, with roughly 14% seen just once and almost 8% held by the top ten.

Source material: blood. The TCR sequence derives from a woman aged 25-40 years with Graves' hyperthyroidism that later progressed to Graves' ophthalmopathy. The J gene is TRBJ2-3, the V gene TRBV18; D might be TRBD1 or TRBD2, each matching 5 bases. DNA of the CDR3: TGTGCCAGCTCACTCATTTGGGGGACCTCGCCCGACCCGAAACAGAATACGCAGTATTTT. Protein: CASSLIWGTSPDPKQNTQYF.